The 8 T cell receptor beta chains given below trace back to one sample, sequenced in a study of vaccination and CD4 T cells after COVID-19. The treatment: approximately nine-day PBMC culture with coronavirus spike peptide pools or control peptides (ViraFEST assay). Sequencing of the DNA from cultured CD4+ T cells was carried out with the Oncomine TCR Beta short-read assay. TCRdb redid the calling of the PCR reads with MiXCR, one entry per CDR3 protein. The table has about 15,000 distinct CDR3 sequences, 40% to 60% seen once. These receptors' antigens are unknown. Source: CD4+ T cells from blood, cultured in vitro, taken before SARS-CoV-2 vaccination. The receptors stem from a human donor who had recovered from COVID-19.

The rearrangement joins TRBV28 to TRBJ1-2, with D uncertain. Deletions cut 8 bases from V and 0 bases from J, with 16 bases between. Germline loops: CDR1 MDHEN, CDR2 SYDVKM. This CDR3 has 15 residues. CDR3 loop: CASLPFDPPNYGYTF. The CDR3 DNA reads TGTGCCAGCCTTCCATTCGACCCTCCTAACTATGGCTACACCTTC.

This clonotype was found a few times. The chain's CDR3 is CASSAIGGGRSQETQYF. CDR3 nucleotides: TGTGCCAGCAGCGCAATTGGGGGGGGACGGAGCCAAGAGACCCAGTACTTC. This rearrangement joins TRBV5-4 to TRBJ2-5; 7 bases fit TRBD2. This CDR3 comprises 17 residues. J lost 1 base, V lost 4 bases, and 13 bases had no gene match. From germline, CDR1 is SGHNT and CDR2 YYREEE (reference sequence).

The chain uses TRBV5-1 and TRBJ2-1, with 11 bases that match TRBD2. The germline V gene has CDR1 SGHRS and CDR2 YFSETQ. This CDR3 contains 16 residues. V trimming: 4 bases; J trimming: 7 bases; junction bases outside the gene matches: 10. The CDR3 DNA is TGCGCCAGCAGCCACCTAGCGGGAGGATTAAGTAATGAGCAGTTCTTC. This codes for CASSHLAGGLSNEQFF.

V and J are TRBV10-3 and TRBJ2-1; 11 bases are shared with TRBD2. This CDR3 has 15 residues. CDR1 and CDR2 from the germline V gene are ENHRY and SYGVKD. V lost 5 bases and J lost 4; bases outside the gene matches: 4. The CDR3 bases are TGTGCCATCAGTTGGACTAGCGGGCCTTACAATGAGCAGTTCTTC. The encoded protein is CAISWTSGPYNEQFF.

A few counts support this clonotype. Written as DNA, the CDR3 is TGTGCCAGCAGCTTTCAAACAGGGAATGGCTACACCTTC. Protein: CASSFQTGNGYTF. The chain employs TRBV7-8 and TRBJ1-2; TRBD1 is a possible D gene (6 bases). The CDR3 sequence is 13 residues long. Trimming left V 3 bases short and J 6 bases short, with 11 bases between. Germline CDR1 and CDR2: SGHVS and FQNEAQ.

By its share, this clonotype is medium-sized. The chain has TRBV20-1 and TRBJ1-2; TRBD1 matches at 7 bases. The CDR3 covers 12 residues. Germline CDR1 DFQATT, CDR2 SNEGSKA (reference sequence). The junction had 6 bases not matched to a gene; V was cut back by 5 bases and J by 6 bases. The CDR3 DNA follows: TGCAGTGCTGATAGACAGGGTGATGGCTACACCTTC. This sequence encodes CSADRQGDGYTF.

The chain links TRBV20-1 to TRBJ2-2; 8 bases line up with TRBD2. CDR3 length: 16 residues. The germline V gene has CDR1 DFQATT and CDR2 SNEGSKA (reference sequence). J lost 3 bases, V lost 0 bases, and 6 bases had no gene match. The CDR3 DNA sequence: TGCAGTGCTAGAGACCCCACGGGAGGGGACACCGGGGAGCTGTTTTTT. This sequence encodes CSARDPTGGDTGELFF.

J is TRBJ2-3 and V is TRBV20-1; tentative D call: TRBD2 (5 bases). Germline V gene data show CDR1 as DFQATT and CDR2 as SNEGSKA (reference sequence). The CDR3 covers 14 residues. Trimming removed 6 bases at V and 0 bases at J, with 13 bases between. CDR3 protein: CSAKSGTSTDTQYF. The CDR3 DNA is TGCAGTGCCAAAAGCGGAACTAGCACAGATACGCAGTATTTT.